The rows below give T cell receptor beta chains drawn from one sample of a study of control samples from healthy donors and cancer patients. This table comes from immunoSEQ multiplex PCR, and its TCRdb copy is limited to in-frame clones, with some not included. The repertoire holds tens of thousands of clones, with 85% to 90% as singletons. The sample was blood. All receptors come from a woman between 55 and 75 years old in good health. CDR3s include the opening cysteine and the closing phenylalanine or tryptophan. Fields, in order: V gene, J gene, clone size, D gene, CDR3 DNA, CDR3 protein. A D gene is named only where the DNA matches it firmly. For some rows the clone size is stated as once, few or many, or as a class when expanded; others skip it.

TRBV7-9	TRBJ1-1	once	NA	TGTGCCAGCAGCAGGAACACTGAAGCTTTCTTT	CASSRNTEAFF
TRBV9	TRBJ1-1	NA	TRBD1	TGTGCCAGCAGCGTAGTTGAGGGGGCGAAGGCTTTCTTT	CASSVVEGAKAFF
TRBV4-1	TRBJ1-2	NA	NA	TGCGCCAGCAGCCAAGGGGGCAGCCAGTATGGCTACACCTTC	CASSQGGSQYGYTF
TRBV29-1	TRBJ2-1	NA	TRBD2	TGCAGCGTTGTGGGGGAGGGGACCTACAATGAGCAGTTCTTC	CSVVGEGTYNEQFF
TRBV15	TRBJ2-7	once	NA	TGTGCCACCAGCAGAGAGGGGTTGGACGAGCAGTACTTC	CATSREGLDEQYF
TRBV5-1	TRBJ2-5	NA	TRBD2	TGCGCCAGCAGCTTCAGTCTAGCGGGGAACCAAGAGACCCAGTACTTC	CASSFSLAGNQETQYF
TRBV6-5	TRBJ1-2	NA	TRBD1	TGTGCCAGCAGTTACTCGGGGACAGAAGCCAACACCTTC	CASSYSGTEANTF
TRBV5-4	TRBJ2-2	NA	TRBD1	TGTGCCAGCAGACTGGGACAGGGAAGGAACACCGGGGAGCTGTTTTTT	CASRLGQGRNTGELFF
TRBV2	TRBJ2-4	NA	TRBD2	TGTGCCAGCAGGAGGACTAGCGGGGCCAACATTCAGTACTTC	CASRRTSGANIQYF
TRBV28	TRBJ2-5	NA	TRBD1	TGTGCCAGCAGTCGGAACAGGGGGCTCGAGGAGACCCAGTACTTC	CASSRNRGLEETQYF
TRBV28	TRBJ1-1	few	TRBD1	TGTGCCAGCAGGCCTACCGCTTTGTCAGGGGGCTCGGCTTTCTTT	CASRPTALSGGSAFF
TRBV7-8	TRBJ1-5	NA	TRBD1	TGTGCCAGCGGGCTCACAGGGGGCAATCAGCCCCAGCATTTT	CASGLTGGNQPQHF
TRBV9	TRBJ1-3	NA	NA	TGTGCCAGCAGCGTAGCTGGGGCAGACTCTGGAAACACCATATATTTT	CASSVAGADSGNTIYF
TRBV4-1	TRBJ1-1	NA	NA	TGCGCCAGCAGCCAGGCGGGAAGGGGAAGCACTGAAGCTTTCTTT	CASSQAGRGSTEAFF
TRBV24-1	TRBJ2-2	once	TRBD1	TGTGCCACCAGTGATTTAATGCCGGGACAGGGTTCCGGGGAGCTGTTTTTT	CATSDLMPGQGSGELFF
TRBV6-5	TRBJ2-1	NA	NA	TGTGCCAGCAGGGGGACGGGGTTCTCCTACAATGAGCAGTTCTTC	CASRGTGFSYNEQFF
TRBV28	TRBJ1-1	NA	NA	TGTGCCAGCACGGAATCGAACACTGAAGCTTTCTTT	CASTESNTEAFF
TRBV7-2	TRBJ2-5	once	NA	TGTGCCAGCAGCTACCTCCGACAGGCCCAAGAGACCCAGTACTTC	CASSYLRQAQETQYF